This T cell receptor beta chain was identified in a study of regulatory T cells in long-lasting Graves disease. Study overall: Graves' patients with a new diagnosis had received antithyroid drugs under 3 months.

This sample's time point: newly diagnosed GD, antithyroid drugs for less than 3 months. Preparation of the TCR library used RNA extracted from PBMCs. The TCR beta library used iRepertoire HTBI primers with Arm-PCR amplification of CDR3. TCRdb fed the multiplex PCR reads into MiXCR, producing one record per CDR3 protein. The repertoire holds a few hundred thousand distinct CDR3 sequences, with about 16% as singletons. V lost 0 bases to trimming and J lost 1 base, with 10 bases between them. Germline CDR1 is ENHRY and CDR2 is SYGVKD. CDR3 length: 16 residues. The data also belong to a second study, concerning T cells in Graves' hyperthyroidism and ophthalmopathy. That report adds: Hyperthyroidism had been newly diagnosed in patients aged 18 to 65, and its duration was under 2 months.

The TCR was taken from a young woman with Graves disease. This chain connects TRBV10-3 to TRBJ1-5; a possible D gene is TRBD1 (5 bases). The sequencing here drew on peripheral blood mononuclear cells (PBMCs), taken at new diagnosis, from a patient treated with antithyroid drugs. The CDR3, as DNA: TGTGCCATCAGTGAGTCTGCAGGGAGGAGCAATCAGCCCCAGCATTTT. As protein: CAISESAGRSNQPQHF.